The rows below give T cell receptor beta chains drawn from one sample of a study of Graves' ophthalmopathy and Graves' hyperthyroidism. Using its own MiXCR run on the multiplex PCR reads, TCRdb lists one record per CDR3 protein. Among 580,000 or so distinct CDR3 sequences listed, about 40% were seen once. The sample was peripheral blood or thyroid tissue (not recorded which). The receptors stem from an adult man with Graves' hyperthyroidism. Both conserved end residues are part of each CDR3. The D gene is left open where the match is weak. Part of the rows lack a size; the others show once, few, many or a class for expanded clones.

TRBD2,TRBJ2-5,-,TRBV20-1,TGCAGTGACCTAGCGGGGACCTGGGGAAAGACCCAGTACTTC,CSDLAGTWGKTQYF
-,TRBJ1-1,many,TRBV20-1,TGCAGTGCTAGCCCTTCCGGGGCCCTGGGGAACACTGAAGCTTTCTTT,CSASPSGALGNTEAFF
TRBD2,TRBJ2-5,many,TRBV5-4,TGTGCCAGCAGCTTGGCGAGGCAGGCCGGGGGGGCCCAGTACTTC,CASSLARQAGGAQYF
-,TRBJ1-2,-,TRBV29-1,TGCAGCTTGGGGTCAGGGTTTGATGGCTACACCTTC,CSLGSGFDGYTF
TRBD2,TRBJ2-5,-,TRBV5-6,TGTGCCAGCAGCTTGGGGGAGCGGGAGTTAGGAGATACGCAGTACTTC,CASSLGERELGDTQYF
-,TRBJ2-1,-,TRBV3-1,TGTGCCAGCAGCCTAGCTCGCCCAGCCGGCAATGAGCAGTTCTTC,CASSLARPAGNEQFF
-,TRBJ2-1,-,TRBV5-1,TGCGCCAGCAGCTTGGCCTTTGGACAAGCCTACAATGAGCAGTTCTTC,CASSLAFGQAYNEQFF
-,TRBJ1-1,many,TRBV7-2,TGTGCCAGCAGCTTAAGCTTGCCAACTGAAGCTTTCTTT,CASSLSLPTEAFF
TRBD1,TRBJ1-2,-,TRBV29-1,TGCAGCGTTAGGGGAGGGGGCACGCGTGGCTACACCTTC,CSVRGGGTRGYTF
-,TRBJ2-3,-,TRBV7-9,TGTGCCAGCAGCTTGGGGCTAGGTGGAGATACGCAGTATTTT,CASSLGLGGDTQYF
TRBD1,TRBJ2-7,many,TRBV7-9,TGTGCCAGCAGCTTCGGGACAGCATCCTACGAGCAGTACTTC,CASSFGTASYEQYF
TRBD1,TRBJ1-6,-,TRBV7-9,TGTGCCAGCAGCTTCGCCGGGACAGGGCAATCACCCCTCCACTTT,CASSFAGTGQSPLHF
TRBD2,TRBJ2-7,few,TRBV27,TGTGCCAGCAGTTCAGCTAGCGGGAGGGACGAGCAGTACTTC,CASSSASGRDEQYF
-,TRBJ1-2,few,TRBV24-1,TGTGCCAGCAGCCCACGCGGACTTTTGGGAGATGGCTACACCTTC,CASSPRGLLGDGYTF
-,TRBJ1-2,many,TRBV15,TGTGCCACTGGGGACTGGACAGCTAACTATGGCTACACCTTC,CATGDWTANYGYTF
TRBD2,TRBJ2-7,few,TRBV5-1,TGCGCCAGCGCGCCTAGCGGGAGAGGATACTACGAGCAGTACTTC,CASAPSGRGYYEQYF
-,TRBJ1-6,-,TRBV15,TGTGCCACCAGCAGAGGGGCAGGATCTTCACCCCTCCACTTT,CATSRGAGSSPLHF
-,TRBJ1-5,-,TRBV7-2,TGTGCCACCAGTCGTGGAGGGGGAGTGCGTCAGCCCCAGCATTTT,CATSRGGGVRQPQHF
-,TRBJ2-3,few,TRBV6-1,TGTGCCAGCCTAAAGCTAGCGCGCACAGATACGCAGTATTTT,CASLKLARTDTQYF
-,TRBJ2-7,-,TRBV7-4,TGTGCCAGCAGGGCCCTCAGGGCCGGTGGCCACGAGCAGTACTTC,CASRALRAGGHEQYF
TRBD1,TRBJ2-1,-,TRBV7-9,TGTGCCAGCAGTTCCGGGACAGGGAACAATGAGCAGTTCTTC,CASSSGTGNNEQFF
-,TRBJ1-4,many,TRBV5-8,TGTGCCAGCAGCTTGGTACAGAATGAAAAACTGTTTTTT,CASSLVQNEKLFF
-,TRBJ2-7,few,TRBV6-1,TGTGCCAGCAGTGATCCAGGGAGAAGCTCCTACGAGCAGTACTTC,CASSDPGRSSYEQYF
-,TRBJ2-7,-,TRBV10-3,TGTGCCAGCAGTTACTCTCAGATACCCTACGAGCAGTACTTC,CASSYSQIPYEQYF
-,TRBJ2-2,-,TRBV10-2,TGCGCCAGCAGTGGGTTCGGAAACACCGGGGAGCTGTTTTTT,CASSGFGNTGELFF
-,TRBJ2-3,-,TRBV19,TGTGCCAGTAGCGGCAGGGGCCGAGGAGATACGCAGTATTTT,CASSGRGRGDTQYF
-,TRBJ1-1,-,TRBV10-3,TGTGCCATCAGTTACTCGATACAGGGTGGCACTGAAGCTTTCTTT,CAISYSIQGGTEAFF
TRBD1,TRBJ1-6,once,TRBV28,TGTGCCAGCAGTTTACTGACAGGGGAAGGGTCACCCCTCCACTTT,CASSLLTGEGSPLHF
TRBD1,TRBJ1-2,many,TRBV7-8,TGTGCCAGCAGCTTAGCCACAGGGGAGGTTTGGTCTGGCTACACCTTC,CASSLATGEVWSGYTF
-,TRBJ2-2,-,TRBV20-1,TGCAGTGCTAGGGTGAAGGCTGGAAACACCGGGGAGCTGTTTTTT,CSARVKAGNTGELFF
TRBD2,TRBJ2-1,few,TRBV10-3,TGTGCCATCAGTGAGTCGGCGGGAGGAGTCTACAATGAGCAGTTCTTC,CAISESAGGVYNEQFF
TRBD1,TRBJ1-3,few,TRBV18,TGTGCCAGCTCACCGTCAGGACAGGGACTTTCTGGAAACACCATATATTTT,CASSPSGQGLSGNTIYF
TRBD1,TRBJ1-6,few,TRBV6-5,TGTGCCAGCAGTTACTCGGACAGGGCTTATAATTCACCCCTCCACTTT,CASSYSDRAYNSPLHF
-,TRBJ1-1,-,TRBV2,TGTGCCAGCAGCTACGACATTGGGTCGGGCACTGAAGCTTTCTTT,CASSYDIGSGTEAFF
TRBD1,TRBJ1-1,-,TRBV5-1,TGCGCCAGCAGCTTGGGACAGGGCATATCGGAAGCTTTCTTT,CASSLGQGISEAFF
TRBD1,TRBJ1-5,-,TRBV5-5,TGTGCCAGCAGCTTCAGACAGGGGCGACACGAGCATTTT,CASSFRQGRHEHF
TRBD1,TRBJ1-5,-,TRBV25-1,TGTGCCAGCAGCGTTGCCGGGACAGACAATCAGCCCCAGCATTTT,CASSVAGTDNQPQHF
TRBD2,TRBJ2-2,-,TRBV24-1,TGTGCCACCAGTGATCCCGGGACTAGCGGGGAGCTGTTTTTT,CATSDPGTSGELFF
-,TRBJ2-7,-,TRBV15,TGTGCCACCAGCAGAGATCGCTGGCGGGGCTACGAGCAGTACTTC,CATSRDRWRGYEQYF
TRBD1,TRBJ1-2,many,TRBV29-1,TGCAGCGCCTCCGGGGACAGGGGTAACTATGGCTACACCTTC,CSASGDRGNYGYTF
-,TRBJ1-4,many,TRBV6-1,TGTGCCAGCAGTGGACCCGATGCAACTAATGAAAAACTGTTTTTT,CASSGPDATNEKLFF
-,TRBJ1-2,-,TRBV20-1,TGCAGCGTTGATCCCGGCAGGGCCTATGGCTACACCTTC,CSVDPGRAYGYTF
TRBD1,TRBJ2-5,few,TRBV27,TGTGCCAGCAGCCAAAATCCCGGACAGGGTTGGACCCAGTACTTC,CASSQNPGQGWTQYF
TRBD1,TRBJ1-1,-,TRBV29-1,TGCAGCGTTGACAGGGGGCAGAACACTGAAGCTTTCTTT,CSVDRGQNTEAFF
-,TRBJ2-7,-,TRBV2,TGTGCCAGCAGCGAGGGGAGGGGGCTGCACAATGAGCAGTACTTC,CASSEGRGLHNEQYF
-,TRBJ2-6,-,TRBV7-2,TGTGCCAGCAGTTCTACCAGAGGACAGGGGGCCAACGTCCTGACTTTC,CASSSTRGQGANVLTF
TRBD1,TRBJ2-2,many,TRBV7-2,TGTGCCAGCAGCTTAGATAGACAGGGGTGGACCGGGGAGCTGTTTTTT,CASSLDRQGWTGELFF
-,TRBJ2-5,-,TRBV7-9,TGTGCCAGCAGCTTAGGTGGGCAGGGTCGCTATGAGACCCAGTACTTC,CASSLGGQGRYETQYF